The TCR beta chain described here comes from a study of T cells in localized non-small cell lung cancer. TCRdb's copy holds only in-frame clones and misses some; the assay was immunoSEQ multiplex PCR. This sample yields more than 20,000 clones, of which under 90% are seen a single time; around 15% belongs to the top ten. Per germline, CDR1 SGHRS and CDR2 YFSETQ. The CDR3 loop spans 14 amino acids. The receptor was derived from a woman aged 40-69 years with stage II squamous cell lung carcinoma. This material consisted of PBMCs, taken before any cancer treatment. The chain has TRBV5-1 and TRBJ2-5, with no clear D. The assigned J gene may be wrong: the sequence end matches TRBJ2-7 better. CDR3 DNA sequence: TGCGCCAGCAGCTTGTCGGGTACCTCCTACGAGCAGTACTTC. Translating it yields CASSLSGTSYEQYF.